This paragraph reports one T cell receptor (beta chain). The antigen is not known. With V trimmed by 6 bases and J by 4 bases, 16 bases remained unmatched. Germline CDR1 is MNHNY and CDR2 is SVGAGI (reference sequence). This CDR3 spans 18 amino acids. Genomic DNA was the PCR template. Multiplex PCR with 30 forward and 13 reverse primers amplified the TCR beta CDR3. TCRdb re-analysed the multiplex PCR reads in MiXCR, keeping a single row per CDR3 protein. This sample has 250,000 or so distinct CDR3 sequences, with more than 45% found just once. Standard classification criteria confirmed type 1 or type 2 diabetes in all patients. The data are from a study of type 1 and type 2 diabetes patients. Study-wide findings and caveats: Type 2 diabetes and control V and J usage correlated highly, about 0.97.

This chain uses TRBV6-6 with TRBJ2-3; 10 bases agree with TRBD1. This clonotype was sampled from a man younger than 30 with type 2 diabetes. Sequencing was carried out using peripheral blood mononuclear cells (PBMCs). The CDR3 DNA reads as TGTGCCAGCAGCTTAACCACCCGGGACAGGGGTCTCCCAGATACGCAGTATTTT. Translated, it gives CASSLTTRDRGLPDTQYF.